These 18 T cell receptor beta chains came from one sample sequenced in a study of control samples from healthy donors and cancer patients. Using immunoSEQ multiplex PCR, the repertoire was profiled, and TCRdb retains in-frame clones only, with some absent. The table lists about 80,000 clones, just under 90% of them singletons. The specimen was blood. These receptors were taken from a man aged 45-60 years in good health.

This chain links TRBV7-2 with TRBJ1-1; D gene unclear. Germline CDR1 SGHTA, CDR2 FQGNSA. The V and J ends lost 3 bases and 0 bases respectively, with 8 bases between them. The CDR3 loop spans 14 amino acids. As DNA, the CDR3 is TGTGCCAGCAGCTTCGCAGGTATGAACACTGAAGCTTTCTTT. This encodes CASSFAGMNTEAFF.

This clone was observed once. The genes are TRBV9 and TRBJ1-5; D possibly corresponds to TRBD1 (5 bases). Between the trimmed V and J ends, which lost 4 bases and 6 bases, there was a span of 11 bases. Germline lookup yields CDR1 SGDLS and CDR2 YYNGEE. There are 13 residues in the CDR3. CDR3 nucleotides: TGTGCCAGCAGCATGGCAGGGTCTCAGCCCCAGCATTTT. As protein: CASSMAGSQPQHF.

Comment on this clone: The junction and the germline gene differ at one end; a read error may be behind it. The V and J genes are TRBV3-1 (or the pseudogene TRBV3-2) and TRBJ1-1; possible D gene TRBD1, 5 bases. Germline CDR1 and CDR2: LGHDT and YNNKEL (reference sequence). The CDR3 is 13 residues long. CDR3 coding DNA: TGTGCCAGCACCCAACAGGCGGTCACTGAAGCTTTCTTT. The encoded protein is CASTQQAVTEAFF.

This clone showed up just once. The genes are TRBV6-1 and TRBJ1-5, with TRBD1 matching 10 bases. Trimming cost V 2 bases and J 4 bases; bases outside gene matches: 5. In germline, CDR1 is MNHNS, CDR2 SASEGT. The CDR3 has 16 amino acids. The CDR3 DNA is TGTGCCAGCAGTGAATGGGGGGACAGGGGAAATCAGCCCCAGCATTTT. Translated, it gives CASSEWGDRGNQPQHF.

The genes are TRBV6-5 and TRBJ1-2, with no clear D. The germline V and J ends were trimmed by 5 bases and 8 bases, with 9 bases remaining between them. This CDR3 has 11 residues. Germline V lookup: CDR1 MNHEY, CDR2 SVGAGI. The CDR3 loop reads CASSLQGGYTF. For the CDR3, the DNA is TGTGCCAGCAGTCTCCAAGGAGGCTACACCTTC.

On this clone itself: In the same sample, other DNA sequences code for this CDR3. The chain recombines TRBV9 with TRBJ2-3; 8 bases match TRBD2. This CDR3 spans 17 amino acids. Germline CDR1 reads SGDLS; CDR2 reads YYNGEE. The trim removed 4 bases at V and 8 bases at J, leaving 18 bases unmatched. The CDR3 protein is CASSSAVGAGGQGTQYF. CDR3 nucleotides: TGTGCCAGCAGCTCCGCAGTCGGGGCGGGGGGTCAGGGTACGCAGTATTTT.

This clone showed up just once. The DNA of the CDR3 is TGTGCCAGCAGCTTAGTGACGAACACTGAAGCTTTCTTT. It codes for CASSLVTNTEAFF. The chain has TRBV7-2 and TRBJ1-1, with unresolved D. The CDR3 runs to 13 residues. Per germline, CDR1 SGHTA and CDR2 FQGNSA. V gave up 1 base and J gave up 1 base, with 4 bases separating them.

The rearrangement uses TRBV30 and TRBJ1-6; TRBD1 aligns across 9 bases. CDR3 length equals 16 residues. Trimming at V came to 1 base and at J to 8 bases, leaving 9 bases not matched to a gene. Looked up from germline, CDR1 is GTSNPN and CDR2 is SVGIG (reference sequence). The CDR3 DNA sequence: TGTGCCTGGAGTGGGGGGACAGGGCCTCGGTATTCACCCCTCCACTTT. It is translated as CAWSGGTGPRYSPLHF.

The V and J genes are TRBV3-1 (or the pseudogene TRBV3-2) and TRBJ1-5; weak D call: TRBD1 (5 bases). Per the germline V gene, CDR1 is LGHDT and CDR2 is YNNKEL (reference sequence). V lost 5 bases and J lost 1, with 9 bases in between. This CDR3 has 14 residues. The CDR3 sequence is CASSSGGSNQPQHF. CDR3 nucleotide sequence: TGTGCCAGCAGCTCCGGGGGGAGCAATCAGCCCCAGCATTTT.

CDR3 coding DNA: TGTGCCAGTAGTCCACCGGGACAGGGGGTAATTGGCAATCAGCCCCAGCATTTT. Translating gives CASSPPGQGVIGNQPQHF. This rearrangement joins TRBV19 to TRBJ1-5; 11 bases fit TRBD1. This CDR3 is 18 amino acids long. Losses at the gene ends were 5 bases for V and 2 bases for J; bases not matched to a gene: 11. Germline loops: CDR1 LNHDA, CDR2 SQIVND (reference sequence).

The chain recombines TRBV18 with TRBJ1-6; D gene unclear. This CDR3 has 15 residues. The germline V gene has CDR1 KGHSH and CDR2 LQKENI. The V gene lost 2 bases and the J gene lost 7 bases, with 12 bases spanning the gap. The CDR3 loop is CASSPIGQENSPLHF. The DNA for the CDR3 is TGTGCCAGCTCACCAATCGGCCAGGAGAATTCACCCCTCCACTTT.

The V and J genes are TRBV19 and TRBJ1-2, with D perhaps matching TRBD1 (6 bases). Deletions cut 7 bases from V and 3 bases from J, with 18 bases between. CDR1 is LNHDA and CDR2 is SQIVND in the germline V gene (reference sequence). The CDR3 spans 15 residues. This chain's CDR3 is CASIPLYGGDYGYTF. As DNA, the CDR3 is TGTGCCAGTATTCCCCTTTACGGGGGCGACTATGGCTACACCTTC. Together with reference TRBV19 and TRBJ1-2, the CDR3 gives the full variable domain: DGGITQSPKYLFRKEGQNVTLSCEQNLNHDAMYWYRQDPGQGLRLIYYSQIVNDFQKGDIAEGYSVSREKKESFPLTVTSAQKNPTAFYLCASIPLYGGDYGYTFGSGTRLTVV.

The chain is built from TRBV19 and TRBJ1-6; D not certain. V lost 7 bases and J 7 bases, leaving 11 bases between the germline ends. This CDR3 contains 13 residues. Germline CDR1 LNHDA, CDR2 SQIVND (reference sequence). This CDR3 reads CASTPRPNSPLHF. In DNA, the CDR3 is TGTGCCAGTACCCCTCGCCCCAATTCACCCCTCCACTTT.

Only one count was recorded for this clone. This chain links TRBV18 with TRBJ2-2; D uncertain. Trimming took off 1 base at V and 5 bases at J, with 5 bases between the two ends. The CDR3 contains 13 residues. From germline, CDR1 is KGHSH and CDR2 LQKENI. CDR3 sequence: CASSPLATGELFF. As DNA, the CDR3 is TGTGCCAGCTCACCACTGGCAACCGGGGAGCTGTTTTTT.

The rearrangement uses TRBV7-8 and TRBJ1-3; TRBD1 matches at 8 bases. The junction had 12 bases not matched to a gene; V was cut back by 2 bases and J by 0 bases. CDR1 SGHVS and CDR2 FQNEAQ come from the germline V gene. This CDR3 has 19 residues. The CDR3 reads CASSLIRDRGLRSGNTIYF. The CDR3 DNA reads as TGTGCCAGCAGCTTAATCCGAGACAGGGGCCTCCGCTCTGGAAACACCATATATTTT.

This clone has a handful of counts. This chain joins TRBV5-4 and TRBJ2-3; D perhaps matches TRBD1 (6 bases). The germline gives CDR1 SGHNT, CDR2 YYREEE (reference sequence). Trimming took 5 bases from V and 3 from J, leaving 10 bases between them. The CDR3 sequence is 13 residues long. For the CDR3, the DNA is TGTGCCAGCAGGTTAGGGGGAACAGATACGCAGTATTTT. Translation: CASRLGGTDTQYF.

The rearrangement joins TRBV7-9 to TRBJ1-3, with D uncertain. Trimming removed 1 base from V and 0 bases from J, with 4 bases in between. Germline CDR1 is SEHNR and CDR2 is FQNEAQ (reference sequence). CDR3 length equals 14 residues. CDR3 amino acids: CASSLGASGNTIYF. The CDR3 bases are TGTGCCAGCAGCTTAGGGGCCTCTGGAAACACCATATATTTT.

The V and J genes are TRBV5-1 and TRBJ2-5, with a weak D call TRBD2 (6 bases). There are 14 residues in the CDR3. The V end lost 2 bases, the J end lost 1 base, and 9 bases lay between the germline ends. CDR1 SGHRS and CDR2 YFSETQ come from the germline V gene. The CDR3 DNA reads as TGCGCCAGCAGCTTTACGGGACTCCAAGAGACCCAGTACTTC. As protein: CASSFTGLQETQYF.